This paragraph covers one T cell receptor beta chain sequence. The target antigen is unknown. V lost 4 bases to trimming and J lost 4 bases, with 10 bases between them. Germline V gene lookup returns CDR1 DFQATT and CDR2 SNEGSKA (reference sequence). The CDR3 is 12 residues long. This sample stems from a study of blood T cells in healthy people across ages. Study-level points and caveats: Diversity of TCR beta per million T cells declined in a roughly linear way with age.

The people who gave samples were healthy Caucasians from Russia, aged about 6 to 100. It was with a sample-barcoded 5' primer and a J-beta primer mix that a second PCR of roughly 7 to 12 cycles was run. Tags on each cDNA molecule came from a template-switch adaptor with 12 random nucleotides. From the 5' RACE reads, TCRdb called clonotypes with MiXCR, one entry per CDR3 protein. The table lists over 500,000 distinct CDR3 sequences, 52% of them singletons, with approximately 15% in the top ten. The source of this sequence is a woman aged 80 or over in good health. The chain combines TRBV20-1 with TRBJ1-2; D is ambiguous. Sequencing was performed on blood. CDR3 sequence reads: CSANANSYGYTF. The CDR3 bases are TGCAGTGCTAACGCGAACTCCTATGGCTACACCTTC.